The 23 T cell receptor beta chains given below trace back to one sample, sequenced in a study of T-cell reconstitution after alpha-beta-depleted transplantation in children. During its preparation, the TCRbeta library received unique molecular identifiers. TCRdb re-derived calls from the PCR reads in MiXCR, one entry per CDR3 protein. This sample has under 20,000 distinct CDR3 sequences, with 10% to 15% found just once. This specimen consisted of PBMCs, mostly from graft donor cells, obtained 60 days after TCRalphabeta/CD19-depleted stem cell transplant. These TCRs come from a female patient aged 2-9 years who had a stem cell transplant for congenital amegakaryocytic thrombocytopenia, so the T cells may come from the graft donor.

This clonotype was recorded at least ten times. V usage is TRBV5-6 and J usage is TRBJ2-2; 7 nucleotides line up with TRBD1. The ends lost 0 bases at V and 4 bases at J; junction bases unmatched: 6. The length of the CDR3 is 16 residues. Germline assignment: CDR1 SGHDT and CDR2 YYEEEE. CDR3 DNA sequence: TGTGCCAGCAGCTTGGTCCGGGACAGACTCACCGGGGAGCTGTTTTTT. This translates into CASSLVRDRLTGELFF.

The sample holds many counts of this clonotype. The junction and the germline gene differ at one end; a read error may be behind it. The chain joins TRBV27 to TRBJ2-1; 7 bases match TRBD2. The germline gives CDR1 MNHEY, CDR2 SMNVEV (reference sequence). The CDR3 contains 15 residues. The CDR3 region has the DNA TGTGCTAGCACGCGGGGGAGGCACTCCTACAATGAGCAGTTCTTC. Encoded protein: CASTRGRHSYNEQFF.

This clonotype was observed at least ten times. The chain couples TRBV3-1 to TRBJ2-1; D gene unclear. Germline CDR1 is LGHDT and CDR2 is YNNKEL (reference sequence). CDR3 size: 11 residues. V lost 4 bases, J lost 4 bases, and 2 bases lay in between. This chain's CDR3 is CASSLYNEQFF. In nucleotides, the CDR3 is TGTGCCAGCAGCCTATACAATGAGCAGTTCTTC.

This clonotype has at least ten counts. The CDR3 protein is CSARARQSTDTQYF. For the CDR3, the DNA is TGCAGTGCTAGAGCCCGACAGTCCACAGATACGCAGTATTTT. The chain has TRBV20-1 and TRBJ2-3; possibly TRBD1 for D (5 bases). Germline V gene data show CDR1 as DFQATT and CDR2 as SNEGSKA (reference sequence). The CDR3 extends over 14 amino acids. The V end was cut by 1 base, the J end by 2 bases, with 10 bases between.

This clonotype was found many times. The rearrangement joins TRBV12-3 or TRBV12-4 to TRBJ2-4; no clear D gene. Trimming took off 4 bases at V and 5 bases at J, with 9 bases between the two ends. CDR3 length: 13 amino acids. Here the CDR3 reads CASSSGWENIQYF. In DNA form, the CDR3 reads TGTGCCAGCAGTTCCGGTTGGGAAAACATTCAGTACTTC.

This clonotype was seen many times. The chain joins TRBV7-6 to TRBJ2-5, with D uncertain. V dropped 0 bases and J dropped 5 bases, with 10 bases sitting between them. This CDR3 has 14 residues. Germline V gene sequence: CDR1 SGHVS, CDR2 FNYEAQ. CDR3 residues: CASSLASQRETQYF. CDR3 bases: TGTGCCAGCAGCTTAGCAAGTCAAAGGGAGACCCAGTACTTC.

This clonotype has at least ten counts. The chain recombines TRBV7-9 with TRBJ1-4, with 9 positions matching TRBD1. This CDR3 is 14 amino acids long. V lost 4 bases to trimming and J lost 6 bases; unmatched junction nucleotides: 3. Germline V gives CDR1 SEHNR, CDR2 FQNEAQ (reference sequence). The CDR3 loop reads CASSYGQGHEKLFF. CDR3 nucleotide sequence: TGTGCCAGCAGCTACGGACAGGGGCATGAAAAACTGTTTTTT.

This clonotype rates as large. The V and J genes are TRBV20-1 and TRBJ2-3; D gene uncertain. V was shortened by 0 bases and J by 0 bases, with 10 bases between the two germline ends. Germline values: CDR1 DFQATT, CDR2 SNEGSKA (reference sequence). There are 15 residues in the CDR3. This CDR3 is CSARDSRESTDTQYF. The CDR3 DNA reads TGCAGTGCTAGAGATTCTCGCGAGAGCACAGATACGCAGTATTTT.

The V call is TRBV7-9, the J call TRBJ2-7, with TRBD2 identical over 8 bases. The J segment lost 0 bases and the V segment lost 1 base, leaving 5 bases of the junction unmatched. Germline CDR1 SEHNR, CDR2 FQNEAQ (reference sequence). The CDR3 is 16 residues long. CDR3 in DNA: TGTGCCAGCAGCTTAGATGGCGGGAGGAGCTCCTACGAGCAGTACTTC. Its translation: CASSLDGGRSSYEQYF.

The chain combines TRBV4-2 with TRBJ2-7; possible D gene TRBD2, 5 bases. This CDR3 has 14 residues. The V gene's germline CDR1 is LGHNA and CDR2 YNFKEQ. Between the trimmed V and J ends, which lost 9 bases and 2 bases, there was a span of 17 bases. The CDR3 region is CARGPGLLPYEQYF. The CDR3 DNA is TGTGCCAGGGGCCCTGGACTGCTCCCCTACGAGCAGTACTTC.

This clonotype was observed many times. The chain carries TRBV12-3 or TRBV12-4 and TRBJ2-7, with TRBD2 matching 11 bases. V was pared by 4 bases and J by 4 bases, with 9 bases of the junction left unmatched. This CDR3 contains 16 residues. In DNA, the CDR3 is TGTGCCAGCAGTTCCCGACTAGCGGGATCACTTTACGAGCAGTACTTC. Residues: CASSSRLAGSLYEQYF.

At least ten counts were recorded for this clonotype. J is TRBJ2-7 and V is TRBV7-9; D gene ambiguous. In germline, CDR1 is SEHNR, CDR2 FQNEAQ (reference sequence). Trimming took 5 bases from V and 2 from J, leaving 7 bases between them. This CDR3 has 12 residues. CDR3 DNA sequence: TGTGCCAGCAGCCCGTCCACCTACGAGCAGTACTTC. Amino acid sequence: CASSPSTYEQYF. The full variable domain, rest sourced from reference TRBV7-9 and TRBJ2-7, is DTGVSQNPRHKITKRGQNVTFRCDPISEHNRLYWYRQTLGQGPEFLTYFQNEAQLEKSRLLSDRFSAERPKGSFSTLEIQRTEQGDSAMYLCASSPSTYEQYFGPGTRLTVT.

In this sample, this clonotype turned up many times. V usage is TRBV7-2 and J usage is TRBJ1-2; D is unresolved. The CDR3 length is 15 residues. Trimming took 2 bases from V and 6 from J, leaving 16 bases between them. CDR1 SGHTA and CDR2 FQGNSA come from the germline V gene. CDR3 amino acids: CASSLFERTVNGYTF. CDR3 coding DNA: TGTGCCAGCAGCTTATTTGAAAGGACTGTTAATGGCTACACCTTC.

This clonotype was counted many times. The rearrangement uses TRBV5-1 and TRBJ1-2; TRBD1 agrees at 9 bases. J lost 2 bases, V lost 1 base, and 0 bases had no gene match. The germline V gene encodes CDR1 SGHRS and CDR2 YFSETQ. This CDR3 has 14 amino acids. The CDR3 DNA is TGCGCCAGCAGCTTGACAGGGGGCAACTATGGCTACACCTTC. Residues: CASSLTGGNYGYTF.

This clonotype was recorded at least ten times. The chain employs TRBV6-1 and TRBJ1-1; D not certain. V was clipped by 3 bases and J by 0 bases, with 8 bases between them. Looked up from germline, CDR1 is MNHNS and CDR2 is SASEGT. This CDR3 is built from 14 residues. The CDR3 DNA reads as TGTGCCAGCAGTGACGGGTTCCTGAACACTGAAGCTTTCTTT. It translates to CASSDGFLNTEAFF.

This clonotype was picked up many times. This sequence joins TRBV5-1 and TRBJ2-2, with no clear D. CDR3 length: 13 amino acids. V was trimmed by 0 bases and J by 4 bases, leaving 4 bases between them. Germline CDR1 and CDR2: SGHRS and YFSETQ. CDR3 loop: CASSLGSTGELFF. The CDR3 DNA follows: TGCGCCAGCAGCTTGGGGAGCACCGGGGAGCTGTTTTTT.

This clonotype appeared many times. The chain uses TRBV28 and TRBJ2-5, with D hard to call. The V end was cut by 5 bases, the J end by 1 base, with 17 bases between. Germline CDR1 and CDR2: MDHEN and SYDVKM. This CDR3 is built from 16 residues. CDR3 bases: TGTGCCAGCAGTGGCCTCAGGAAGACCCTCCAAGAGACCCAGTACTTC. Translation: CASSGLRKTLQETQYF.

Many counts were recorded for this clonotype. This rearrangement joins TRBV20-1 to TRBJ2-3; 11 bases align to TRBD2. CDR3 size: 16 residues. With V trimmed by 6 bases and J by 2 bases, 10 bases remained unmatched. CDR1 is DFQATT, CDR2 SNEGSKA, per germline (reference sequence). CDR3 region: CSAPGLAGHVTDTQYF. CDR3 nucleotides: TGCAGTGCCCCAGGACTAGCGGGTCATGTCACAGATACGCAGTATTTT.

The CDR3 DNA follows: TGTGCCATGGGCCGAGGGCTCCTCTGCTGGCAGTACTTC. Amino acids: CAMGRGLLCWQYF. V is TRBV5-2 and J is TRBJ2-7; the D call in the table, TRBD2, was not verified against the DNA. TRBV5-2 is tagged as a pseudogene. The CDR3 totals 13 residues.

This clonotype showed up many times. CDR3 in DNA: TGCGCCAGCAGTGAGCCGGGACTTGTCGAGACCCAGTACTTC. Amino acid sequence: CASSEPGLVETQYF. V usage is TRBV10-2 and J usage is TRBJ2-5; maybe TRBD2 (6 bases). Looked up from germline, CDR1 is WSHSY and CDR2 is SAAADI. The V end was cut by 2 bases, the J end by 5 bases, with 12 bases between. This CDR3 spans 14 amino acids.

This clonotype occurred many times. This rearrangement joins TRBV10-3 to TRBJ1-1; maybe TRBD1 (5 bases). Trimming stripped 10 bases from V and 2 bases from J, with 20 bases between. The CDR3 totals 15 residues. The germline V gene has CDR1 ENHRY and CDR2 SYGVKD. In DNA form, the CDR3 reads TGTGCCACAACCAAGCGGGGGAGGAGCAACACTGAAGCTTTCTTT. Residues: CATTKRGRSNTEAFF.

This clonotype was counted at least ten times. The chain couples TRBV7-9 to TRBJ2-5, with no clear D. Germline V gene sequence: CDR1 SEHNR, CDR2 FQNEAQ (reference sequence). The CDR3 sequence is 16 residues long. The V end lost 4 bases, the J end lost 0 bases, and 15 bases lay between the germline ends. The CDR3 DNA follows: TGTGCCAGCAGCTGCTGCTCCCTACTGTACCAAGAGACCCAGTACTTC. Its translation: CASSCCSLLYQETQYF.

The table lists this clonotype with many counts. The rearrangement joins TRBV5-1 to TRBJ2-1, with TRBD2 matching over 9 bases. V gave up 3 bases and J gave up 4 bases; unmatched junction bases: 8. CDR1 is SGHRS and CDR2 is YFSETQ in the germline V gene. This CDR3 has 16 amino acids. The CDR3 DNA sequence: TGCGCCAGCAGCTGGACCGGGACTAGCTCTTACAATGAGCAGTTCTTC. Its translation: CASSWTGTSSYNEQFF.